Below, 20 T cell receptor beta chains from the same sample are listed, as sequenced in a study of cytomegalovirus exposure and HLA in healthy donors (dated by TCRdb to 2016 to 2017). The library was generated by the immunoSEQ multiplex PCR assay. The multiplex PCR relied on a mix of 60 forward primers for TCR Vbeta segments and 13 reverse primers for TCR Jbeta segments. TCRdb stores this immuneACCESS table with in-frame sequences only. Part of the clones is absent; in the studies checked, under half of the shortfall reflects unresolved V genes, and no reason is known for the rest. This sample's listing comprises about 200,000 clones. The ten largest clones capture about 1% of the sample. Sequenced input: PBMCs. The receptors derive from a girl between 2 and 10 years old in good health and CMV-seropositive.

This sequence joins TRBV18 and TRBJ2-2, with 9 bases aligning to TRBD1. V lost 2 bases, J lost 6 bases, and 13 bases stayed unmatched. This CDR3 spans 18 amino acids. In germline, CDR1 is KGHSH, CDR2 LQKENI. CDR3 in DNA: TGTGCCAGCTCACCAGCCGGACCGGGACAGGGACGAGCCGGGGAGCTGTTTTTT. Translating it yields CASSPAGPGQGRAGELFF.

This chain links TRBV28 with TRBJ2-7; 7 bases match TRBD2. The J segment lost 1 base and the V segment lost 5 bases, leaving 8 bases of the junction unmatched. This CDR3 is 15 amino acids long. In germline, CDR1 is MDHEN, CDR2 SYDVKM. In DNA, the CDR3 is TGTGCCAGCAGTCCCCCGGGGGGAGGGTCCTACGAGCAGTACTTC. It is translated as CASSPPGGGSYEQYF.

For this clone: The same CDR3 is also encoded by other DNA sequences in this sample. The chain recombines TRBV28 with TRBJ1-2, with D possibly being TRBD1 (5 bases). Germline values: CDR1 MDHEN, CDR2 SYDVKM. The ends were cut back, 3 bases at V and 1 base at J, with 6 bases in the middle. The CDR3 has 13 residues. CDR3 DNA sequence: TGTGCCAGCAGTTTGGGGGGTAACTATGGCTACACCTTC. Its protein is CASSLGGNYGYTF.

The chain recombines TRBV18 with TRBJ1-1, with 8 bases identical to TRBD1. The CDR3 consists of 14 residues. CDR1 KGHSH and CDR2 LQKENI come from the germline V gene. V dropped 3 bases and J dropped 5; count of bases not matched to a gene: 5. Here the CDR3 DNA reads TGTGCCAGCTCACCCGGACAGGGTTCAACTGAAGCTTTCTTT. Protein: CASSPGQGSTEAFF.

The chain employs TRBV28 and TRBJ1-3, with D tentatively TRBD1 (6 bases). There are 15 residues in the CDR3. The germline V gene encodes CDR1 MDHEN and CDR2 SYDVKM. V shed 0 bases and J shed 4 bases, with 10 bases lying between them. The CDR3 protein is CASSLWRGIGNTIYF. CDR3 DNA sequence: TGTGCCAGCAGTTTATGGAGGGGGATCGGAAACACCATATATTTT.

The V call is TRBV5-1, the J call TRBJ1-5, with 9 bases that match TRBD1. Germline assignment: CDR1 SGHRS and CDR2 YFSETQ. V shed 4 bases, J shed 4 bases, and the junction held 9 bases outside the gene matches. The CDR3 covers 16 residues. The CDR3 here is CASSVGGQGLNQPQHF. The CDR3 DNA reads as TGCGCCAGCAGCGTGGGAGGACAGGGGTTGAATCAGCCCCAGCATTTT. Drawing the rest from reference TRBV5-1 and TRBJ1-5, the complete variable domain is KAGVTQTPRYLIKTRGQQVTLSCSPISGHRSVSWYQQTPGQGLQFLFEYFSETQRNKGNFPGRFSGRQFSNSRSEMNVSTLELGDSALYLCASSVGGQGLNQPQHFGDGTRLSIL.

The chain recombines TRBV30 with TRBJ1-4, with D perhaps matching TRBD1 (5 bases). V was clipped by 2 bases and J by 3 bases, with 10 bases between them. Germline CDR1 and CDR2: GTSNPN and SVGIG (reference sequence). CDR3 length: 14 residues. The CDR3 protein is CAWSLKGPNEKLFF. The CDR3 bases are TGTGCCTGGAGTCTAAAGGGGCCTAATGAAAAACTGTTTTTT.

The V gene is TRBV6-5, the J gene TRBJ2-7, with 9 bases matching TRBD1. Germline CDR1 and CDR2: MNHEY and SVGAGI. The CDR3 has 15 residues. Unmatched junction bases numbered 2, after V lost 0 bases and J lost 2 bases. The CDR3 nucleotides read TGTGCCAGCAGTTACTCAGGACAGGGGCCCTACGAGCAGTACTTC. It encodes CASSYSGQGPYEQYF.

The J gene is TRBJ2-6, the V gene TRBV7-3; D may be TRBD2 (5 bases). The CDR3 sequence is 14 residues long. CDR1 and CDR2 from the germline V gene are SGHTA and FQGTGA. V was pared by 6 bases and J by 4 bases, with 10 bases between. The CDR3 nucleotides are TGTGCCAGCAGACGAGGGTTAGGGGCCAACGTCCTGACTTTC. Translated, it gives CASRRGLGANVLTF. Drawing the rest from reference TRBV7-3 and TRBJ2-6, the complete variable domain is GAGVSQTPSNKVTEKGKYVELRCDPISGHTALYWYRQSLGQGPEFLIYFQGTGAADDSGLPNDRFFAVRPEGSVSTLKIQRTERGDSAVYLCASRRGLGANVLTFGAGSRLTVL.

The chain has TRBV30 and TRBJ2-1; 8 bases map to TRBD2. The CDR3 covers 20 residues. Looked up from germline, CDR1 is GTSNPN and CDR2 is SVGIG (reference sequence). The junction had 16 bases not matched to a gene; V was cut back by 0 bases and J by 0 bases. DNA for the CDR3: TGTGCCTGGAGTGTAAGGCTCCTAGCGGGTGGGGCGGGCTCCTACAATGAGCAGTTCTTC. This gives the protein CAWSVRLLAGGAGSYNEQFF.

DNA for the CDR3: TGTGCCTGGAACCCCTCGGACAGGGGAAATGAAAAACTGTTTTTT. Protein sequence: CAWNPSDRGNEKLFF. V gene TRBV30 combines with J gene TRBJ1-4; 9 bases map to TRBD1. From germline, CDR1 is GTSNPN and CDR2 SVGIG (reference sequence). There are 15 residues in the CDR3. The V segment lost 4 bases and the J segment 5 bases; nucleotides outside the gene matches: 8.

The chain links TRBV28 to TRBJ2-7, with 9 bases fitting TRBD2. With 10 bases clipped from V and 0 bases from J, the junction kept 13 bases outside the gene matches. The CDR3 spans 16 residues. CDR1 and CDR2 from the germline V gene are MDHEN and SYDVKM. This chain's CDR3 is CATTIRVTSGSYEQYF. The DNA of the CDR3 is TGTGCCACGACGATAAGGGTGACTAGCGGCTCCTACGAGCAGTACTTC. The full variable domain, in which reference TRBV28 and TRBJ2-7 provide the parts outside the CDR3, is DVKVTQSSRYLVKRTGEKVFLECVQDMDHENMFWYRQDPGLGLRLIYFSYDVKMKEKGDIPEGYSVSREKKERFSLILESASTNQTSMYLCATTIRVTSGSYEQYFGPGTRLTVT.

The chain uses TRBV27 and TRBJ2-3; no firm D call. The V end lost 6 bases, the J end lost 0 bases, and 10 bases lay between the germline ends. The CDR3 runs to 14 residues. CDR1 and CDR2 from the germline V gene are MNHEY and SMNVEV (reference sequence). CDR3 sequence reads: CASRAAISTDTQYF. The CDR3 DNA reads TGTGCCAGCAGAGCCGCGATTAGCACAGATACGCAGTATTTT.

This chain uses TRBV29-1 with TRBJ2-7, with D unclear. V was trimmed by 4 bases and J by 6 bases, leaving 7 bases between them. Germline V lookup: CDR1 SQVTM, CDR2 ANQGSEA. This CDR3 is built from 10 residues. The CDR3 DNA reads TGCAGCGTTGGGGCAGCCGAGCAGTACTTC. This encodes CSVGAAEQYF.

The rearrangement links TRBV2 to TRBJ1-2; D remains unclear. Germline V lookup: CDR1 SNHLY, CDR2 FYNNEI. V was trimmed by 3 bases and J by 0 bases, leaving 11 bases between them. The CDR3 consists of 15 residues. Here the CDR3 DNA reads TGTGCCAGCAGTGATGTTCTAGTTTCTAACTATGGCTACACCTTC. Its translation: CASSDVLVSNYGYTF.

The rearrangement joins TRBV6-5 to TRBJ1-4, with 9 bases lining up with TRBD1. This CDR3 has 13 residues. V lost 10 bases, J lost 5 bases, and 5 bases stayed unmatched. Germline CDR1 reads MNHEY; CDR2 reads SVGAGI. The CDR3 nucleotides read TGTGCCACTTCCGGGACAGGGAATGAAAAACTGTTTTTT. Translation: CATSGTGNEKLFF.

CDR3 coding DNA: TGTGCCAGCAGTACCCTAGCGGGAGGGCCGCTAGATACGCAGTATTTT. Its translation is CASSTLAGGPLDTQYF. V usage is TRBV5-4 and J usage is TRBJ2-3; 12 nucleotides align to TRBD2. Looked up from germline, CDR1 is SGHNT and CDR2 is YYREEE (reference sequence). The CDR3 has 16 residues. V was pared by 5 bases and J by 5 bases, with 9 bases of the junction left unmatched. The full variable domain, in which reference TRBV5-4 and TRBJ2-3 provide the parts outside the CDR3, is ETGVTQSPTHLIKTRGQQVTLRCSSQSGHNTVSWYQQALGQGPQFIFQYYREEENGRGNFPPRFSGLQFPNYSSELNVNALELDDSALYLCASSTLAGGPLDTQYFGPGTRLTVL.

The rearrangement joins TRBV6-7 to TRBJ2-1; 7 nucleotides line up with TRBD2. TRBV6-7 is classed as an ORF, of uncertain function. This CDR3 is built from 20 residues. The V and J ends lost 2 bases and 8 bases, in that order; junction bases with no gene match: 24. The CDR3 DNA sequence: TGTGCCAGCAGTTACGAGCCTAGCGGCTCTTGGATAAGTGGGGTCGATGAGCAGTTCTTC. Its translation: CASSYEPSGSWISGVDEQFF.

This chain joins TRBV29-1 and TRBJ2-1; 12 positions agree with TRBD1. This CDR3 is built from 21 residues. The ends lost 0 bases at V and 7 bases at J; junction bases unmatched: 22. Germline CDR1 and CDR2: SQVTM and ANQGSEA. The CDR3 DNA sequence: TGCAGCGTTGAAGATCGAAAAGGGACAGGGGGCTGGGCGGGGGAAAAAAATGAGCAGTTCTTC. Its protein is CSVEDRKGTGGWAGEKNEQFF.

V and J are TRBV5-1 and TRBJ1-5, with a weak D call TRBD1 (6 bases). The CDR3 totals 15 residues. Between the trimmed V and J ends, which lost 2 bases and 7 bases, there was a span of 16 bases. Germline V CDR1 and CDR2: SGHRS, YFSETQ. The CDR3 bases are TGCGCCAGCAGCTTTTCAGGGGCGCGAGGCCAGCCCCAGCATTTT. It translates to CASSFSGARGQPQHF.